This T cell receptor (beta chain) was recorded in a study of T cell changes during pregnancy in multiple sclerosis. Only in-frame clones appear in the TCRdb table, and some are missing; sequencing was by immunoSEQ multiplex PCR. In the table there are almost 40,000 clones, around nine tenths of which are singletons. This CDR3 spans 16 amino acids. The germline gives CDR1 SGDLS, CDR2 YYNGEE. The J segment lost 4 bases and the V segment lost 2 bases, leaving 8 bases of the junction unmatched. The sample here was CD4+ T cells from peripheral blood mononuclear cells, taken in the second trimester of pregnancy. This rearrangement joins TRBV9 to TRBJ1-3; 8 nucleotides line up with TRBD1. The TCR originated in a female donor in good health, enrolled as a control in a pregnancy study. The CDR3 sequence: CASSVRTGRNGNTIYF. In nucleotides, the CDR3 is TGTGCCAGCAGCGTTAGGACAGGGCGGAACGGAAACACCATATATTTT.